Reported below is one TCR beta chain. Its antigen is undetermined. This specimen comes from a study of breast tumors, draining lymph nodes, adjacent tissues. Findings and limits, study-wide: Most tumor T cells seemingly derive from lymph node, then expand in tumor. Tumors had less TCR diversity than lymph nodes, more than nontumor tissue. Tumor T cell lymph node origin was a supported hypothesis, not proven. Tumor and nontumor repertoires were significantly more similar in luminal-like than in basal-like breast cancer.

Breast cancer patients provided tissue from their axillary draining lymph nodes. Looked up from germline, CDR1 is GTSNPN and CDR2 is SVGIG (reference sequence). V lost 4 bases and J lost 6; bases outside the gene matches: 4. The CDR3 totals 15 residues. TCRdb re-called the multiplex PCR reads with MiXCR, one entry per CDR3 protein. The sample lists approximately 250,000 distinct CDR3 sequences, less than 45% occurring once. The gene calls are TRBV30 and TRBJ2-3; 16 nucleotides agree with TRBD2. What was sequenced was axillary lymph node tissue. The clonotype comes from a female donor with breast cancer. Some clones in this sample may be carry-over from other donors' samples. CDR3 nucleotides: TGTGCCTGGACCCTGGGACTAGCGGGAGGGGATACGCAGTATTTT. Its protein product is CAWTLGLAGGDTQYF. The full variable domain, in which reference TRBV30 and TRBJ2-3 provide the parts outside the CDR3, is SQTIHQWPATLVQPVGSPLSLECTVEGTSNPNLYWYRQAAGRGLQLLFYSVGIGQISSEVPQNLSASRPQDRQFILSSKKLLLSDSGFYLCAWTLGLAGGDTQYFGPGTRLTVL.